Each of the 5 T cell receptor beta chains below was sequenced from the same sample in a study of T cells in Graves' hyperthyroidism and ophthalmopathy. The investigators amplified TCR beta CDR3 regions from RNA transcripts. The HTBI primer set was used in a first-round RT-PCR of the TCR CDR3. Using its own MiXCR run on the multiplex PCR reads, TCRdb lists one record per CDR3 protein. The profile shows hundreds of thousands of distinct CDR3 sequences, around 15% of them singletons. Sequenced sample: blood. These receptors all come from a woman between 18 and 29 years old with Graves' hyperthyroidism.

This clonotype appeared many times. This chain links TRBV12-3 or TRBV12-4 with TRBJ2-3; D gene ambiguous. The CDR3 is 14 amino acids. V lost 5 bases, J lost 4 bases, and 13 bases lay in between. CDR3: CASSPRLFADTQYF. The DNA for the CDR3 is TGTGCCAGCAGTCCCAGGTTGTTTGCAGATACGCAGTATTTT.

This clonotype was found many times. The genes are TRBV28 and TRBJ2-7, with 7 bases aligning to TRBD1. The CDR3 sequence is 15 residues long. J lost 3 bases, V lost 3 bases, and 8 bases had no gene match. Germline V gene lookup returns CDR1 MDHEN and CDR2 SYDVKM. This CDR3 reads CASSLVGTVYYEQYF. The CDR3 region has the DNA TGTGCCAGCAGTTTGGTGGGGACAGTCTACTACGAGCAGTACTTC. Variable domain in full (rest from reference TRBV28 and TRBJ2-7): DVKVTQSSRYLVKRTGEKVFLECVQDMDHENMFWYRQDPGLGLRLIYFSYDVKMKEKGDIPEGYSVSREKKERFSLILESASTNQTSMYLCASSLVGTVYYEQYFGPGTRLTVT.

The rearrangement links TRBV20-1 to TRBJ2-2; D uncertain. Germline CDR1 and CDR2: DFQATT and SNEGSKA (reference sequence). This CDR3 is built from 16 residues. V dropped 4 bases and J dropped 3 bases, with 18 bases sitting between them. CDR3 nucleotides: TGCAGTGCTACGCCGGGCCACCTAGGAGACACCGGGGAGCTGTTTTTT. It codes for CSATPGHLGDTGELFF.

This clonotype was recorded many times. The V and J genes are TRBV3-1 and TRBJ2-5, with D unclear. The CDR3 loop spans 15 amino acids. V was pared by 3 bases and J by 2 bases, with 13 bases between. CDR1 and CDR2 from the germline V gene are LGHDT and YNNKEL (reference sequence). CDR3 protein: CASSQELTRQETQYF. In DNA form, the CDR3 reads TGTGCCAGCAGCCAGGAACTGACAAGACAAGAGACCCAGTACTTC.

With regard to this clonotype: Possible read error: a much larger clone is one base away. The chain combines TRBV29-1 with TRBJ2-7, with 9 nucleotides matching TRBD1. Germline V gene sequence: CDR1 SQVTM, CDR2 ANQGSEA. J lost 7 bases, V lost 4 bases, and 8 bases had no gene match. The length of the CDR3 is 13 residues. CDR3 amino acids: CSVVDRGGDEQYF. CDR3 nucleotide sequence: TGCAGCGTTGTAGACAGGGGGGGCGATGAGCAGTACTTC.